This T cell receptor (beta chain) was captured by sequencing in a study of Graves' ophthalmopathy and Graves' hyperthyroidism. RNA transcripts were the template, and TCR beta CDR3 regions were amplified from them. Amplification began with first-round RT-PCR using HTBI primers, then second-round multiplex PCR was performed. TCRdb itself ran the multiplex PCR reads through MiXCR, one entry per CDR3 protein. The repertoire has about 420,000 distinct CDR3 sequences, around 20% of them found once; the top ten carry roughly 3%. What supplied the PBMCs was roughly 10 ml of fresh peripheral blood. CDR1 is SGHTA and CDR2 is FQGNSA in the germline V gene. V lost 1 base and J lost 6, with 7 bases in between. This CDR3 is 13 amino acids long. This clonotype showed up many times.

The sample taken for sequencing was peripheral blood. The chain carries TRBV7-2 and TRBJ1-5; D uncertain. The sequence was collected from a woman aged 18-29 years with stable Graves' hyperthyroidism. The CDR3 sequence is CASSLDESQPQHF. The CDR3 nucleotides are TGTGCCAGCAGCTTAGACGAAAGTCAGCCCCAGCATTTT.